These 19 T cell receptor beta chains originate from one sample sequenced in a study of blood T cell repertoires in COVID-19. Sequenced by immunoSEQ multiplex PCR; TCRdb stores in-frame clones only, minus some. The table includes about 310,000 clones, roughly nine tenths detected once. Sequenced input: peripheral blood. All receptors come from a woman aged 30 to 39 with COVID-19, enrolled during active disease.

The chain is built from TRBV3-1 (or the pseudogene TRBV3-2) and TRBJ2-5; D possibly corresponds to TRBD2 (5 bases). This CDR3 region has 13 residues. V dropped 1 base and J dropped 5 bases, with 8 bases sitting between them. Germline CDR1 is LGHDT and CDR2 is YNNKEL (reference sequence). CDR3 bases: TGTGCCAGCAGCCAAGGGAGGTCTGAGACCCAGTACTTC. As protein: CASSQGRSETQYF.

The rearrangement links TRBV2 to TRBJ2-7; D remains ambiguous. From germline, CDR1 is SNHLY and CDR2 FYNNEI. V lost 6 bases, J lost 0 bases, and 9 bases lay in between. The CDR3 contains 13 residues. The CDR3 protein is CASSPGVSYEQYF. For the CDR3, the DNA is TGTGCCAGCAGCCCGGGTGTCTCCTACGAGCAGTACTTC.

V and J are TRBV7-2 and TRBJ1-3, with 9 positions matching TRBD1. CDR3 length: 17 amino acids. Germline trimming cut 5 bases from V and 2 bases from J; bases unmatched to any gene: 10. Germline V gives CDR1 SGHTA, CDR2 FQGNSA. The CDR3 DNA follows: TGTGCCAGCAGCCAGGGACAGGGCCCGCAGACTGGAAACACCATATATTTT. This sequence encodes CASSQGQGPQTGNTIYF.

The CDR3 is CASGSQTGAGNTIYF. DNA for the CDR3: TGTGCCAGCGGGAGCCAAACAGGGGCTGGAAACACCATATATTTT. V and J are TRBV6-5 and TRBJ1-3; 7 nucleotides agree with TRBD1. The CDR3 runs 15 residues. V shed 8 bases and J 2 bases; nucleotides not matched to a gene: 9. The germline CDR1 and CDR2 sequences are MNHEY and SVGAGI.

This chain joins TRBV10-1 and TRBJ1-1; 7 nucleotides line up with TRBD1. Losses at the gene ends were 6 bases for V and 6 bases for J; bases not matched to a gene: 10. The CDR3 consists of 14 residues. From germline, CDR1 is WNHNN and CDR2 SYGVQD (reference sequence). Written as DNA, the CDR3 is TGCGCCAGCAGAATGACAGGGTGGATCTCTGAAGCTTTCTTT. Its protein product is CASRMTGWISEAFF.

The chain carries TRBV20-1 and TRBJ2-1, with 10 bases that match TRBD2. Germline values: CDR1 DFQATT, CDR2 SNEGSKA (reference sequence). The CDR3 has 15 residues. Trimming cost V 3 bases and J 7 bases; bases outside gene matches: 9. CDR3 protein: CSASNASGSRNEQFF. CDR3 nucleotides: TGCAGTGCTAGTAATGCTAGCGGGAGCCGTAATGAGCAGTTCTTC.

The rearrangement uses TRBV30 and TRBJ2-5, with TRBD2 matching 13 bases. V lost 0 bases to trimming and J lost 3 bases; unmatched junction nucleotides: 4. Germline lookup yields CDR1 GTSNPN and CDR2 SVGIG (reference sequence). The CDR3 runs 16 residues. In nucleotides, the CDR3 is TGTGCCTGGAGTGTACCGGGACTAGCGGGAAAAGAGACCCAGTACTTC. It yields the protein CAWSVPGLAGKETQYF.

J is TRBJ1-6 and V is TRBV2; unclear D gene. This CDR3 has 14 amino acids. Trimming left V 7 bases short and J 5 bases short, with 12 bases between. Looked up from germline, CDR1 is SNHLY and CDR2 is FYNNEI. The CDR3 loop reads CASMRHPNNSPLHF. The CDR3 bases are TGTGCCAGCATGAGGCATCCTAATAATTCACCCCTCCACTTT.

This clone was detected once. V gene TRBV29-1 combines with J gene TRBJ1-2; D perhaps matches TRBD1 (6 bases). Germline V gene data show CDR1 as SQVTM and CDR2 as ANQGSEA. Trimming shortened V by 3 bases and J by 7 bases, and 12 bases separated the two germline ends. The CDR3 contains 12 residues. The CDR3 coding sequence is TGCAGCGTTGACGTAGGGGGAAGTGGCTACACCTTC. Encoded protein: CSVDVGGSGYTF.

This sequence joins TRBV6-2 or TRBV6-3 and TRBJ2-6; D is uncertain. This CDR3 is 12 amino acids long. From germline, CDR1 is MNHEY and CDR2 SVGEGT. Trimming removed 6 bases at V and 5 bases at J, with 5 bases between. The CDR3, as DNA: TGTGCCAGCAGCTCCTGGGCCAACGTCCTGACTTTC. This encodes CASSSWANVLTF.

The V call is TRBV12-3 or TRBV12-4, the J call TRBJ2-7, with 8 bases matching TRBD1. This CDR3 is 13 amino acids long. The junction had 4 bases not matched to a gene; V was cut back by 3 bases and J by 6 bases. CDR3 protein: CASSFWTGSEQYF. The CDR3 DNA follows: TGTGCCAGCAGTTTCTGGACAGGGTCCGAGCAGTACTTC.

The CDR3 bases are TGCGCCAGCAGTGAGTCTGGGACTAGCGTCCACGAGCAGTACTTC. Translation: CASSESGTSVHEQYF. The rearrangement joins TRBV10-1 to TRBJ2-7, with 10 bases identical to TRBD2. Germline CDR1 is WNHNN and CDR2 is SYGVQD (reference sequence). Germline trimming cut 0 bases from V and 5 bases from J; bases unmatched to any gene: 4. There are 15 residues in the CDR3.

The rearrangement joins TRBV27 to TRBJ2-2; 8 nucleotides match TRBD2. The germline V gene encodes CDR1 MNHEY and CDR2 SMNVEV (reference sequence). The CDR3 length is 14 residues. V was clipped by 1 base and J by 6 bases; unmatched bases: 1. The CDR3 bases are TGTGCCAGCAGTTTATTGACTAGCGCCGGGGAGCTGTTTTTT. Translating it yields CASSLLTSAGELFF.

The chain links TRBV5-1 to TRBJ2-1; D gene ambiguous. Looked up from germline, CDR1 is SGHRS and CDR2 is YFSETQ. This CDR3 is 13 amino acids long. Trimming took 5 bases from V and 4 from J, leaving 10 bases between them. The CDR3 DNA is TGCGCCAGCAGTCCCCGGAGTTACAATGAGCAGTTCTTC. Translation gives CASSPRSYNEQFF.

The V gene is TRBV18, the J gene TRBJ2-2, with TRBD1 matching 8 bases. Trimming removed 6 bases from V and 3 bases from J; junction bases left unmatched: 3. Germline V lookup: CDR1 KGHSH, CDR2 LQKENI. This CDR3 has 14 residues. CDR3 amino acids: CASSGQGDTGELFF. CDR3 DNA sequence: TGTGCCAGCTCCGGACAGGGTGACACCGGGGAGCTGTTTTTT. Together with reference TRBV18 and TRBJ2-2, the CDR3 gives the full variable domain: NAGVMQNPRHLVRRRGQEARLRCSPMKGHSHVYWYRQLPEEGLKFMVYLQKENIIDESGMPKERFSAEFPKEGPSILRIQQVVRGDSAAYFCASSGQGDTGELFFGEGSRLTVL.

This sequence joins TRBV6-5 and TRBJ2-7; 7 nucleotides match TRBD1. The CDR3 spans 15 residues. Germline V CDR1 and CDR2: MNHEY, SVGAGI. V lost 4 bases and J lost 2; bases outside the gene matches: 8. The CDR3 is CASSFGTVPPYEQYF. The CDR3 coding sequence is TGTGCCAGCAGTTTCGGGACAGTTCCTCCCTACGAGCAGTACTTC.

The chain links TRBV18 to TRBJ1-2; 11 positions agree with TRBD1. This CDR3 spans 14 amino acids. Germline-derived CDR1 and CDR2 are KGHSH and LQKENI. After removal of 1 base from V and 6 bases from J, the junction contained 1 base not matched to a gene. CDR3 sequence: CASSPRTGGDGYTF. The CDR3 DNA is TGTGCCAGCTCACCACGGACAGGGGGCGATGGCTACACCTTC.

The chain couples TRBV11-3 to TRBJ2-3; 14 bases fit TRBD2. Losses at the gene ends were 4 bases for V and 3 bases for J; bases not matched to a gene: 6. Germline V gene sequence: CDR1 SGHNT, CDR2 YENEEA. This CDR3 has 17 amino acids. In DNA form, the CDR3 reads TGTGCCAGCAGCTCCGGGACTAGCGGGGGAGCGACAGATACGCAGTATTTT. Amino acids: CASSSGTSGGATDTQYF.

The chain joins TRBV5-1 to TRBJ2-3; 8 bases agree with TRBD1. The CDR3 contains 14 residues. J was trimmed by 2 bases and V by 4 bases; bases with no gene match: 3. CDR1 is SGHRS, CDR2 YFSETQ, per germline. CDR3 nucleotide sequence: TGCGCCAGCAGCCCGGGACAGGACACAGATACGCAGTATTTT. It specifies CASSPGQDTDTQYF.